Presented here are 14 T cell receptor beta chains from one specimen sequenced in a study of human T cells and chemical hapten exposure. Time point specified: healthy volunteer bleed at 6 weeks. Whole blood that had not been fractionated was the source of extracted total RNA. TCRdb reprocessed the RACE reads with MiXCR, giving one entry per CDR3 protein. The table includes approximately 81,000 distinct CDR3 sequences, over 8.5% detected once. The source material was whole blood. The receptors come from a male donor in good health. Some clones in this sample may be carry-over from other donors' samples.

This clonotype came up a few times. This CDR3 reads CASSLRLWDGAFF. DNA of the CDR3: TGTGCCAGCAGTTTGCGATTGTGGGACGGGGCTTTCTTT. The V call is TRBV12-3 or TRBV12-4, the J call TRBJ1-1; a possible D gene is TRBD1 (5 bases). V was pared by 3 bases and J by 11 bases, with 16 bases between. The CDR3 runs to 13 residues.

This clonotype has just a few counts. The J gene is TRBJ1-1, the V gene TRBV2, with 9 bases fitting TRBD1. Looked up from germline, CDR1 is SNHLY and CDR2 is FYNNEI. This CDR3 region has 14 residues. J gave up 4 bases and V 6 bases, and 6 bases lay outside the gene matches. CDR3 sequence reads: CASRTGGVGTEAFF. CDR3 sequence (DNA): TGTGCCAGCAGGACAGGGGGAGTAGGCACTGAAGCTTTCTTT.

This chain links TRBV4-1 with TRBJ1-1, with TRBD1 identical over 7 bases. Trimming removed 0 bases from V and 4 bases from J; junction bases left unmatched: 8. This CDR3 has 16 amino acids. Germline V gives CDR1 MGHRA, CDR2 YSYEKL. The CDR3 loop is CASSQEGNRGGTEAFF. The CDR3, as DNA: TGCGCCAGCAGCCAAGAAGGGAACAGGGGAGGCACTGAAGCTTTCTTT.

This clonotype was seen a few times. The rearrangement links TRBV12-3 or TRBV12-4 to TRBJ2-7, with 7 positions matching TRBD2. The CDR3 extends over 16 amino acids. With V trimmed by 4 bases and J by 1 base, 10 bases remained unmatched. The chain's CDR3 is CASSSFSGVSSYEQYF. As DNA, the CDR3 is TGTGCCAGCAGTTCCTTCAGCGGGGTGTCGTCCTACGAGCAGTACTTC.

This clonotype came up a few times. The V gene is TRBV18, the J gene TRBJ1-5; 7 bases agree with TRBD1. The CDR3 totals 13 residues. CDR1 and CDR2 from the germline V gene are KGHSH and LQKENI. V shed 4 bases, J shed 3 bases, and the junction held 0 bases outside the gene matches. CDR3 in DNA: TGTGCCAGCTCACAGGGGGCCAATCAGCCCCAGCATTTT. It specifies CASSQGANQPQHF. Combining the CDR3 with reference TRBV18 and TRBJ1-5 gives the whole variable domain NAGVMQNPRHLVRRRGQEARLRCSPMKGHSHVYWYRQLPEEGLKFMVYLQKENIIDESGMPKERFSAEFPKEGPSILRIQQVVRGDSAAYFCASSQGANQPQHFGDGTRLSIL.

This clonotype was seen a few times. The chain is built from TRBV7-9 and TRBJ2-5, with 14 bases that match TRBD2. The V and J ends lost 6 bases and 5 bases, in that order; junction bases with no gene match: 8. This CDR3 is built from 16 residues. Per the germline V gene, CDR1 is SEHNR and CDR2 is FQNEAQ (reference sequence). Here the CDR3 reads CASSSLGLAGDETQYF. Here the CDR3 DNA reads TGTGCCAGCAGTTCCCTGGGACTAGCGGGAGATGAGACCCAGTACTTC.

The sample holds a few counts of this clonotype. V usage is TRBV20-1 and J usage is TRBJ2-6, with D perhaps TRBD1 (6 bases). CDR1 DFQATT and CDR2 SNEGSKA come from the germline V gene (reference sequence). The CDR3 totals 17 residues. The V and J ends lost 6 bases and 0 bases respectively, with 18 bases between them. The CDR3, as DNA: TGCAGTGCCAAAACAAGGGACACGGACTCTGGGGCCAACGTCCTGACTTTC. Protein sequence: CSAKTRDTDSGANVLTF.

This chain connects TRBV12-3 or TRBV12-4 to TRBJ2-6; TRBD1 is a possible D gene (5 bases). The V end was cut by 4 bases, the J end by 0 bases, with 7 bases between. The CDR3 loop spans 15 amino acids. CDR3 amino acids: CASSSTASGANVLTF. The CDR3 nucleotides read TGTGCCAGCAGTTCGACAGCCTCTGGGGCCAACGTCCTGACTTTC.

This chain links TRBV18 with TRBJ1-6, with D unresolved. V was clipped by 5 bases and J by 5 bases, with 16 bases between them. The germline gives CDR1 KGHSH, CDR2 LQKENI. This CDR3 has 16 residues. The CDR3 sequence is CASSATIQSHNSPLHF. The CDR3 nucleotides are TGTGCCAGCTCAGCCACAATCCAATCACATAATTCACCCCTCCACTTT.

This rearrangement joins TRBV6-2 or TRBV6-3 to TRBJ2-5, with a possible D match to TRBD2 (6 bases). Germline V gene data show CDR1 as MNHEY and CDR2 as SVGEGT. This CDR3 comprises 11 residues. For the CDR3, the DNA is TGTGGCTCGGGGGAGACGTGGATCCAGTACTTC. This sequence encodes CGSGETWIQYF.

This clonotype turned up a few times. V and J are TRBV9 and TRBJ2-5, with 9 bases matching TRBD2. Germline-derived CDR1 and CDR2 are SGDLS and YYNGEE. The CDR3 covers 15 residues. V lost 0 bases and J lost 5; bases outside the gene matches: 5. The CDR3 reads CASSVESGRLETQYF. DNA for the CDR3: TGTGCCAGCAGCGTAGAAAGCGGGAGGTTGGAGACCCAGTACTTC.

In this sample, this clonotype turned up many times. The V gene is TRBV5-1, the J gene TRBJ1-2; D not resolved. V was clipped by 4 bases and J by 4 bases, with 11 bases between them. This CDR3 comprises 13 residues. The germline CDR1 and CDR2 sequences are SGHRS and YFSETQ. CDR3 sequence reads: CASSAHLFYGYTF. As DNA, the CDR3 is TGCGCCAGCAGCGCACACCTTTTCTATGGCTACACCTTC.

In this sample, this clonotype turned up a few times. The rearrangement uses TRBV20-1 and TRBJ2-7, with TRBD2 matching 9 bases. J lost 2 bases, V lost 5 bases, and 1 base had no gene match. The CDR3 contains 12 residues. Germline CDR1 and CDR2: DFQATT and SNEGSKA (reference sequence). CDR3 residues: CSAQREAYEQYF. The DNA for the CDR3 is TGCAGTGCTCAGCGGGAGGCCTACGAGCAGTACTTC.

This clonotype came up many times. The CDR3 nucleotides read TGTGCCAGCGGGACAGGGACTAAAGATAGCAATCAGCCCCAGCATTTT. This codes for CASGTGTKDSNQPQHF. The chain uses TRBV12-3 or TRBV12-4 and TRBJ1-5, with 9 bases identical to TRBD1. This CDR3 has 16 residues. Germline trimming cut 8 bases from V and 0 bases from J; bases unmatched to any gene: 8.